What follows are 3 T cell receptor beta chains derived from one specimen sequenced in a study of cytomegalovirus exposure and HLA in healthy donors. PCR amplification relied on 60 Vbeta primers (plus 13 Jbeta primers). Generated by immunoSEQ multiplex PCR, the TCRdb table keeps only in-frame clones and is missing some. The data show around 120,000 clones, over 60% seen once. Sequenced input: PBMCs. The receptors shown here come from a woman in her thirties or forties in good health and CMV-seropositive.

The chain carries TRBV19 and TRBJ1-5; D is possibly TRBD1 (5 bases). Germline V gives CDR1 LNHDA, CDR2 SQIVND (reference sequence). Trimming left V 5 bases short and J 1 base short, with 9 bases between. The CDR3 consists of 14 residues. This chain's CDR3 is CASSFRGSNQPQHF. For the CDR3, the DNA is TGTGCCAGTAGTTTTAGGGGAAGCAATCAGCCCCAGCATTTT.

This clone occurred a few times. The sample carries other DNA sequences with the same CDR3. The genes are TRBV30 and TRBJ1-6; D uncertain. The CDR3 extends over 12 amino acids. Germline CDR1 is GTSNPN and CDR2 is SVGIG (reference sequence). V was pared by 8 bases and J by 4 bases, with 9 bases between. CDR3 bases: TGTGCCCTCCAAGAGTATAATTCACCCCTCCACTTT. It codes for CALQEYNSPLHF.

Concerning this clone: The junction differs from germline at one of its ends, possibly a read error. The rearrangement links TRBV7-7 to TRBJ2-1; 10 positions match TRBD2. Germline V lookup: CDR1 SSHAT, CDR2 FNYEAQ (reference sequence). The CDR3 covers 15 residues. The CDR3 nucleotides read TGTGCTAGCAGCGCCGGGACTAGCGAATACAATGAGCAGTTCTTC. The encoded protein is CASSAGTSEYNEQFF. The entire variable domain, with the rest obtained from reference TRBV7-7 and TRBJ2-1, is as follows: GAGVSQSPRYKVTKRGQDVTLRCDPISSHATLYWYQQALGQGPEFLTYFNYEAQPDKSGLPSDRFSAERPEGSISTLTIQRTEQRDSAMYRCASSAGTSEYNEQFFGPGTRLTVL.